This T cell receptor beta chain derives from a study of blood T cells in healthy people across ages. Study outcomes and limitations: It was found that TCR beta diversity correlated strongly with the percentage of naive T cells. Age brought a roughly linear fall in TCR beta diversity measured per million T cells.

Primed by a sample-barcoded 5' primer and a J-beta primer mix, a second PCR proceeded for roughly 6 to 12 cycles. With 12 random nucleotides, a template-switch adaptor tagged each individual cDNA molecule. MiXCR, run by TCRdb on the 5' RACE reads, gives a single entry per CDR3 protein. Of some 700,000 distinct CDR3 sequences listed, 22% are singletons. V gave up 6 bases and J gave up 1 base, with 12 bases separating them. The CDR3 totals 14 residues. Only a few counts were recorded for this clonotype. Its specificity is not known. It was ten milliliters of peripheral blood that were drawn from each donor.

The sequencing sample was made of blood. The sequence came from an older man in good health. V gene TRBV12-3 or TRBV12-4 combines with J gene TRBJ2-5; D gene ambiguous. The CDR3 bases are TGTGCCAGCAGGACGGCGCGGTTCCAAGAGACCCAGTACTTC. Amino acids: CASRTARFQETQYF.